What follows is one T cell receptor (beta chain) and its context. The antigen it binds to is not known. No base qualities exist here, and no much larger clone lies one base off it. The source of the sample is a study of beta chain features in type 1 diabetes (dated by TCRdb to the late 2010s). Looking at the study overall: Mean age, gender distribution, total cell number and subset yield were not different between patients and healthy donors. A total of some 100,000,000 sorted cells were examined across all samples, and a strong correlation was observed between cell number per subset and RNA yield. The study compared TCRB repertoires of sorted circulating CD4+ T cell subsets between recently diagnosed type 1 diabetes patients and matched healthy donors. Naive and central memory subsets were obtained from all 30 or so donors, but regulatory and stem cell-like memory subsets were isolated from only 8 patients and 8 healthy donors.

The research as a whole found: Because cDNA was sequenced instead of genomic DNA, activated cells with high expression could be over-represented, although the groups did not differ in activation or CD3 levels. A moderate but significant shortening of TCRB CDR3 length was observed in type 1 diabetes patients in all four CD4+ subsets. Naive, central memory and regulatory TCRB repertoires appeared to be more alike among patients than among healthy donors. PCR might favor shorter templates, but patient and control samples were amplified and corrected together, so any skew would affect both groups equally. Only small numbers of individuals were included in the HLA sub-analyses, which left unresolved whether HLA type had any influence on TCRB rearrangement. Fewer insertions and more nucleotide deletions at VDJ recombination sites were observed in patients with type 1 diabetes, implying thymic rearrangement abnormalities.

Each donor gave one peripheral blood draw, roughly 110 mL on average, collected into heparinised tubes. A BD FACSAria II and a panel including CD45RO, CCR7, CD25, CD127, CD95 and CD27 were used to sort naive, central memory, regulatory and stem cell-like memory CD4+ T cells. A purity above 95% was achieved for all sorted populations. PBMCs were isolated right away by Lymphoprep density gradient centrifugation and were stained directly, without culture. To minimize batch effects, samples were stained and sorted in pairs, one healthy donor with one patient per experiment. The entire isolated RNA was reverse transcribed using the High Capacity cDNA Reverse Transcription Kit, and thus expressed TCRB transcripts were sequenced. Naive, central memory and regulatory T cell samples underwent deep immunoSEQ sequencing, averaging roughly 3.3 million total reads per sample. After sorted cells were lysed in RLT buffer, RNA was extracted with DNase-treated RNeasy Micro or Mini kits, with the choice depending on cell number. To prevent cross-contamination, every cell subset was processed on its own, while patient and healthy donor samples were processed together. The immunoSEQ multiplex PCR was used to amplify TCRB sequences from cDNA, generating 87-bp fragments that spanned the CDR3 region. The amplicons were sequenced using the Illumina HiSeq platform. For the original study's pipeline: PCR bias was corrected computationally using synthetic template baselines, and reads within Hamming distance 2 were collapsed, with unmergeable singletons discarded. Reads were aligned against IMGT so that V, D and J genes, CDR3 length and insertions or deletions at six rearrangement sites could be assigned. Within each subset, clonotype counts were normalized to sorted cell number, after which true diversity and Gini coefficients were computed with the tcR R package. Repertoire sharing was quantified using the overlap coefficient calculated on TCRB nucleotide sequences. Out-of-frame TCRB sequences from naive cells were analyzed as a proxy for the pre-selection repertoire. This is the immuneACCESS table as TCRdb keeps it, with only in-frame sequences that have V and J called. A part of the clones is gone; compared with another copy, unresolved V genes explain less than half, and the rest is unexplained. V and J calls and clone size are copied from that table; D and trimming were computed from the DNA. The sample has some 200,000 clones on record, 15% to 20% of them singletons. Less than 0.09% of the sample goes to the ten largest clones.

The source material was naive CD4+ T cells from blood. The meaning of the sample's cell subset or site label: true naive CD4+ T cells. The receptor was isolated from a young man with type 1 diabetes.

Here is the DNA: TGTGCCAGCCAGGGTCCAGGCTACACCTTC. This encodes CASQGPGYTF. This receptor chain uses TRBV28 and TRBJ1-2; the D gene is perhaps TRBD1, on 5 matching bases. CDR1 MDHEN and CDR2 SYDVKM are derived from the germline V gene. V and J lose 8 bases and 8 bases, and a span of 9 bases separates them. The CDR3 goes from the cysteine to the phenylalanine over 10 residues. Just CDR3 DNA is preserved here, 30 bases in frame from base 1.